The present T cell receptor beta chain was sequenced within a study of CD8+ T cells in alopecia areata. Across the whole study: Patients received oral tofacitinib, 5 to 10 mg twice daily, for moderate-to-severe alopecia areata.

With 0 bases removed from V and 4 bases from J, the gap between germline ends came to 3 bases. The CDR3 runs to 13 residues. Germline V gene lookup returns CDR1 SEHNR and CDR2 FQNEAQ (reference sequence). This clone was counted between two and nine times. Sequencing used cDNA as its template, made by extracting RNA and reverse transcribing it. Repertoires were generated with immunoSEQ multiplex PCR, while TCRdb's copy carries only in-frame clones and drops some. The table lists 150,000 to 160,000 clones, 50% to 65% of them singletons. This material consisted of CD8+ T cells sorted from blood, taken at week 0. The sequence was collected from a human donor with alopecia areata. V gene TRBV7-9 combines with J gene TRBJ1-4, with no clear D. The CDR3 region is CASSLASNEKLFF. The CDR3 DNA reads as TGTGCCAGCAGCTTAGCGAGTAATGAAAAACTGTTTTTT.